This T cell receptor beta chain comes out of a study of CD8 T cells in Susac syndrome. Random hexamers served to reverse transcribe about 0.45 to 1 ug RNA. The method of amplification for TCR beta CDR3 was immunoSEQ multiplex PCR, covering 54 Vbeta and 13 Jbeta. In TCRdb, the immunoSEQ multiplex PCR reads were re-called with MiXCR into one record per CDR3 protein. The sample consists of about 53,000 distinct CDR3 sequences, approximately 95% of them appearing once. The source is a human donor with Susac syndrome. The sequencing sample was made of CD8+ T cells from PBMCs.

The DNA for the CDR3 is TGCGCCAGCAGCCAAGACTCCCCAGGGACAGTAAGGGGATACGAGCAGTACTTC. Protein sequence: CASSQDSPGTVRGYEQYF. The chain is built from TRBV4-3 and TRBJ2-7; 7 bases are shared with TRBD1. From germline, CDR1 is LGHNA and CDR2 YSLEER. V trimming: 0 bases; J trimming: 4 bases; junction bases outside the gene matches: 15. CDR3 size: 18 residues.